This T cell receptor beta chain was recorded in a study of identical twins. The sample holds a few counts of this clonotype. The antigen remains unidentified. Overall study findings and caveats: Possibly, invariant MAIT and iNKT cells partly confounded zero-insertion analyses. Monozygotic twin pairs showed more out-of-frame TCR alpha sharing than models estimated.

Each CDR3 protein gets one entry after TCRdb re-called the 5' RACE reads with MiXCR. The sample contains approximately 1.8 million distinct CDR3 sequences, under 35% of which appear only once. The V end lost 3 bases, the J end lost 8 bases, and 13 bases lay between the germline ends. The germline V gene encodes CDR1 DFQATT and CDR2 SNEGSKA (reference sequence). The CDR3 has 13 residues. The sequencing sample was made of cord blood. This chain links TRBV20-1 with TRBJ1-4; D gene unclear. This TCR came from a newborn girl in good health. The CDR3 sequence is CSARSGPGEKLFF. CDR3 DNA sequence: TGCAGTGCTAGGTCAGGTCCTGGCGAAAAACTGTTTTTT.